These 8 T cell receptor beta chains originate from one sample sequenced in a study of Ad26.COV2.S vaccination and SARS-CoV-2 variants. Assay used: immunoSEQ multiplex PCR; TCRdb lists only in-frame clones, some missing. The sample lists 150,000 to 200,000 clones; around nine tenths were seen once. Source: peripheral blood, taken after recovery from COVID-19. These receptors were obtained from a human donor who had recovered from COVID-19.

This sequence joins TRBV24-1 and TRBJ2-7; the match to TRBD1 covers 7 bases. Trimming cost V 0 bases and J 0 bases; bases outside gene matches: 4. The CDR3 loop spans 16 amino acids. Looked up from germline, CDR1 is KGHDR and CDR2 is SFDVKD. The CDR3 DNA is TGTGCCACCAGTGATTTGCTGGGGACAGCCTCCTACGAGCAGTACTTC. This gives the protein CATSDLLGTASYEQYF.

The J gene is TRBJ2-4, the V gene TRBV27; either TRBD1 or TRBD2 may fit D (5 bases each). V shed 2 bases and J shed 10 bases, with 12 bases lying between them. Germline V CDR1 and CDR2: MNHEY, SMNVEV (reference sequence). The CDR3 extends over 13 amino acids. CDR3 DNA sequence: TGTGCCAGCAGTTTAAGGGGACCGGGAATTCAGTACTTC. Residues: CASSLRGPGIQYF.

This clone was detected only once. The genes are TRBV10-3 and TRBJ1-2; 9 bases are a match to TRBD1. The germline CDR1 and CDR2 sequences are ENHRY and SYGVKD. The CDR3 covers 14 residues. The trim removed 6 bases at V and 7 bases at J, leaving 9 bases unmatched. CDR3 in amino acids: CAISQRGTGPGYTF. In DNA, the CDR3 is TGTGCCATCAGCCAGAGGGGGACAGGGCCTGGCTACACCTTC.

The V gene is TRBV5-1, the J gene TRBJ2-7; D assignment may be TRBD1 or TRBD2 (5 bases each). Per the germline V gene, CDR1 is SGHRS and CDR2 is YFSETQ. V dropped 4 bases and J dropped 1 base, with 21 bases sitting between them. This CDR3 has 17 amino acids. The CDR3 reads CASSLGVGTRFSYEQYF. CDR3 DNA sequence: TGCGCCAGCAGCCTGGGAGTTGGGACGAGATTTTCCTACGAGCAGTACTTC.

This chain joins TRBV11-1 and TRBJ2-1, with D perhaps matching TRBD2 (7 bases). V lost 1 base to trimming and J lost 7 bases, with 14 bases between them. Germline V gene data show CDR1 as SGHAT and CDR2 as FQDESV (reference sequence). The CDR3 consists of 15 residues. The CDR3 sequence is CASSLEWGGFNEQFF. The DNA of the CDR3 is TGTGCCAGCAGCTTAGAGTGGGGGGGCTTTAATGAGCAGTTCTTC.

This clone was counted a few times. V is TRBV7-9 and J is TRBJ1-5; unclear D gene. CDR3 length: 13 residues. Germline V gene lookup returns CDR1 SEHNR and CDR2 FQNEAQ (reference sequence). Trimming removed 5 bases from V and 7 bases from J, with 12 bases in between. The CDR3 region is CASSPSAGQPQHF. The CDR3 DNA reads as TGTGCCAGCAGCCCCTCAGCCGGGCAGCCCCAGCATTTT.

The chain has TRBV30 and TRBJ1-2, with a tentative D call TRBD1 (5 bases). The germline V gene has CDR1 GTSNPN and CDR2 SVGIG (reference sequence). The V end was cut by 4 bases, the J end by 8 bases, with 17 bases between. The CDR3 sequence is 13 residues long. This CDR3 reads CAWISWRGWGYTF. The CDR3 DNA reads TGTGCCTGGATCTCTTGGAGGGGTTGGGGCTACACCTTC.

About this clone: The sample contains more than one DNA sequence encoding this CDR3. The chain uses TRBV18 and TRBJ2-2; D unresolved. The CDR3 runs 12 residues. CDR1 is KGHSH and CDR2 is LQKENI in the germline V gene. V was shortened by 3 bases and J by 2 bases, with 1 base between the two germline ends. The CDR3 region is CASSPNTGELFF. The CDR3 DNA reads TGTGCCAGCTCACCCAACACCGGGGAGCTGTTTTTT.